The rows below give T cell receptor beta chains drawn from one sample of a study of early T cells in non-severe SARS-CoV-2 infection. TCRdb independently ran MiXCR on the 5' RACE reads; one entry per CDR3 protein. The table lists approximately 35,000 distinct CDR3 sequences, about 3.9% of them singletons. Sequencing used whole blood. Every receptor here comes from an adult who was a healthcare worker with PCR-confirmed SARS-CoV-2 infection or an uninfected control (not recorded which). Each CDR3 is given with its conserved first and last residue. A D gene is named only where the DNA matches it firmly. Clone size is not always given. Where it is, it says once, few, many or a class for expanded clones.

CDR3 protein,CDR3 DNA,D gene,J gene,V gene,clone size
CSATGGGYEQYF,TGCAGTGCCACAGGGGGCGGTTACGAGCAGTACTTC,TRBD1,TRBJ2-7,TRBV20-1,few
CSAEAPTGQETQYF,TGCAGTGCTGAGGCCCCCACGGGGCAAGAGACCCAGTACTTC,-,TRBJ2-5,TRBV20-1,many
CAIMGSGANVLTF,TGTGCCATCATGGGGTCTGGGGCCAACGTCCTGACTTTC,-,TRBJ2-6,TRBV10-3,many
CATGDRFETQYF,TGTGCCACCGGAGACAGGTTTGAGACCCAGTACTTC,-,TRBJ2-5,TRBV6-1,-
CASSFGVRQPQHF,TGTGCCAGCAGTTTTGGGGTCAGACAGCCCCAGCATTTT,-,TRBJ1-5,TRBV28,many
CASSPPLLSETDTQYF,TGTGCCAGCAGCCCACCCCTCCTTTCGGAAACAGATACGCAGTATTTT,-,TRBJ2-3,TRBV6-5,many
CASSLVEAKNIQYF,TGTGCCAGCAGTTTGGTGGAGGCCAAAAACATTCAGTACTTC,-,TRBJ2-4,TRBV12-3/TRBV12-4,many
CASSLRGGDGNQPQHF,TGTGCCAGCAGTTTGCGTGGAGGCGACGGCAATCAGCCCCAGCATTTT,-,TRBJ1-5,TRBV27,many
CASSPFPSLAGGESYEQYF,TGTGCCAGCTCACCCTTCCCATCCCTAGCGGGAGGAGAGTCCTACGAGCAGTACTTC,TRBD2,TRBJ2-7,TRBV18,-
CSALTASYEQYF,TGCAGCGCGCTGACAGCCTCCTACGAGCAGTACTTC,-,TRBJ2-7,TRBV29-1,many
CASSQDGQRNQPQHF,TGCGCCAGCAGCCAAGATGGGCAGCGCAATCAGCCCCAGCATTTT,-,TRBJ1-5,TRBV4-1,many
CATSLGLAPLDTQYF,TGTGCCACCTCCCTCGGGCTAGCGCCGTTAGATACGCAGTATTTT,-,TRBJ2-3,TRBV24-1,few
CASNYTSSYNSPLHF,TGTGCCAGTAACTACACCAGCTCCTATAATTCACCCCTCCACTTT,-,TRBJ1-6,TRBV19,many
CASRRSSGPGTGELFF,TGTGCCAGCAGGCGGTCCTCCGGCCCTGGCACCGGGGAGCTGTTTTTT,-,TRBJ2-2,TRBV6-1,many
CASSPSGRYNEQFF,TGTGCCAGCAGTCCTAGCGGGAGATACAATGAGCAGTTCTTC,TRBD2,TRBJ2-1,TRBV9,many